Below, 4 T cell receptor beta chains from the same sample are listed, as sequenced in a study of cytomegalovirus exposure and HLA in healthy donors. Both 60 Vbeta primers and 13 Jbeta primers went into the PCR. The repertoire was sequenced with immunoSEQ multiplex PCR; TCRdb's copy has only in-frame clones and lacks some. The sample shows tens of thousands of clones, and roughly 12% sits with its ten largest clones. Material: PBMCs. These receptors originate from a young man in good health and CMV-seropositive.

This sequence joins TRBV7-2 and TRBJ2-3; 9 bases line up with TRBD2. The V gene's germline CDR1 is SGHTA and CDR2 FQGNSA. The CDR3 has 16 amino acids. The J segment lost 4 bases and the V segment lost 5 bases, leaving 10 bases of the junction unmatched. For the CDR3, the DNA is TGTGCCAGCAGCAGATCTAGCGGGAAGGGCGCAGATACGCAGTATTTT. This encodes CASSRSSGKGADTQYF.

The chain recombines TRBV28 with TRBJ2-2; no clear D. V lost 1 base, J lost 0 bases, and 12 bases lay in between. The CDR3 consists of 17 residues. Germline V gene lookup returns CDR1 MDHEN and CDR2 SYDVKM. CDR3 amino acids: CASSLSPGAANTGELFF. The CDR3 DNA sequence: TGTGCCAGCAGTTTATCCCCGGGTGCTGCGAACACCGGGGAGCTGTTTTTT.

Note on this clone: The sample holds other DNA sequences that translate to the same CDR3. This rearrangement joins TRBV5-5 to TRBJ1-1, with 7 nucleotides matching TRBD1. The V segment lost 2 bases and the J segment 5 bases; nucleotides outside the gene matches: 3. This CDR3 contains 13 residues. CDR1 and CDR2 (germline): SGHKS, YYEKEE (reference sequence). CDR3 DNA: TGTGCCAGCAGCTTCTCAGGGGGGACTGAAGCTTTCTTT. Translated: CASSFSGGTEAFF.

Turning to this clone: An end of the junction does not agree with germline; a read error may underlie this. The DNA of the CDR3 is TGTGCCTGGAGTTTGGGGCCCTTGAGCACTGAGGCTTTCTTT. This codes for CAWSLGPLSTEAFF. The V and J genes are TRBV30 and TRBJ1-1; possibly TRBD1 for D (5 bases). CDR1 and CDR2 from the germline V gene are GTSNPN and SVGIG (reference sequence). The CDR3 sequence is 14 residues long.